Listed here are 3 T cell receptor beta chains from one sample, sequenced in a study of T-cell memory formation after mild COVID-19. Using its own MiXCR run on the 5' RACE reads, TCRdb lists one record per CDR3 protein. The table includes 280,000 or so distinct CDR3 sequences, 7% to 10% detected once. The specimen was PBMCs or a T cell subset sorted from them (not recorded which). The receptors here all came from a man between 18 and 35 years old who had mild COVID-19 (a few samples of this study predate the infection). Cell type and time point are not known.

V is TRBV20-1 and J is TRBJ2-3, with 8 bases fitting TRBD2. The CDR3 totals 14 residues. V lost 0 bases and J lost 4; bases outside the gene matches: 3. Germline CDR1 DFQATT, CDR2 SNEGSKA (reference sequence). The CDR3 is CSARDGGGPDTQYF. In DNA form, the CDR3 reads TGCAGTGCTAGAGATGGCGGGGGGCCAGATACGCAGTATTTT.

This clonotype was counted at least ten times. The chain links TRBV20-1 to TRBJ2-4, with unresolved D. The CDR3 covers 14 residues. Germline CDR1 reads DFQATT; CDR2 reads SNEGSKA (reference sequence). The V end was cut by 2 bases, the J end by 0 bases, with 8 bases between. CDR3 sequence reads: CSARSSLAKNIQYF. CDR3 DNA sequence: TGCAGTGCTAGAAGCAGCCTAGCCAAAAACATTCAGTACTTC.

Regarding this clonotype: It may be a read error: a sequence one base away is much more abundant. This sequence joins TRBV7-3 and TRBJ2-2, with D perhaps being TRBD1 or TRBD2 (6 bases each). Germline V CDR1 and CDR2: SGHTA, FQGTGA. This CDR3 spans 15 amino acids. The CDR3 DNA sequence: TGTGCCAGCAGCTCCCCTTCCACGACAGGCGGGGAGATGTTTTTT. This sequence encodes CASSSPSTTGGEMFF. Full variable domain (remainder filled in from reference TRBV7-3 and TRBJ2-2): GAGVSQTPSNKVTEKGKYVELRCDPISGHTALYWYRQSLGQGPEFLIYFQGTGAADDSGLPNDRFFAVRPEGSVSTLKIQRTERGDSAVYLCASSSPSTTGGEMFFGEGSRLTVL.